The 20 T cell receptor beta chains below come from one sample, sequenced in a study of blood T cell repertoires in COVID-19. Using immunoSEQ multiplex PCR, the repertoire was profiled, and TCRdb retains in-frame clones only, with some absent. Of roughly 250,000 clones in the sample, over 80% are singletons; the top ten hold more than 5.5%. Sequences were obtained from peripheral blood. The source is a human donor in a cohort sampled during active COVID-19.

This chain links TRBV4-2 with TRBJ2-3; TRBD2 aligns across 12 bases. Germline V gene lookup returns CDR1 LGHNA and CDR2 YNFKEQ. This CDR3 comprises 18 residues. The junction had 11 bases not matched to a gene; V was cut back by 1 base and J by 6 bases. CDR3 nucleotides: TGTGCCAGCAGCCAAGCCCCTCTACTAGCGGGGGGCCCGGATACGCAGTATTTT. Translation gives CASSQAPLLAGGPDTQYF.

This clone was observed a single time. The CDR3 DNA reads as TGCAGCGTTGTATTGAGGGCCCCCTATAATTCACCCCTCCACTTT. Its translation: CSVVLRAPYNSPLHF. This sequence joins TRBV29-1 and TRBJ1-6, with D unresolved. Germline V lookup: CDR1 SQVTM, CDR2 ANQGSEA. The CDR3 spans 15 residues. Trimming cost V 4 bases and J 2 bases, with 12 bases left between them. Full variable domain (remainder filled in from reference TRBV29-1 and TRBJ1-6): SAVISQKPSRDICQRGTSLTIQCQVDSQVTMMFWYRQQPGQSLTLIATANQGSEATYESGFVIDKFPISRPNLTFSTLTVSNMSPEDSSIYLCSVVLRAPYNSPLHFGNGTRLTVT.

The table lists this clone with a count of one. The chain employs TRBV15 and TRBJ2-3, with a weak D call TRBD1 (6 bases). CDR1 and CDR2 from the germline V gene are LNHNV and YYDKDF (reference sequence). V was pared by 4 bases and J by 1 base, with 12 bases between. This CDR3 has 15 residues. DNA for the CDR3: TGTGCCACCAGCAAGGACAGTCCTGGCACAGATACGCAGTATTTT. This encodes CATSKDSPGTDTQYF.

The chain recombines TRBV18 with TRBJ2-7; possible D gene TRBD1, 6 bases. CDR3 length equals 12 residues. Trimming took 2 bases from V and 5 from J, leaving 7 bases between them. CDR1 is KGHSH and CDR2 is LQKENI in the germline V gene. CDR3 DNA sequence: TGTGCCAGCTCACCAGCAGGGGACGAGCAGTACTTC. Amino acids: CASSPAGDEQYF.

V gene TRBV13 combines with J gene TRBJ2-3; 10 bases align to TRBD2. CDR1 PRHDT and CDR2 FYEKMQ come from the germline V gene (reference sequence). The ends lost 5 bases at V and 1 base at J; junction bases unmatched: 6. The CDR3 has 16 residues. This chain's CDR3 is CASSTLAGVGTDTQYF. Written as DNA, the CDR3 is TGTGCCAGCAGCACTCTAGCGGGAGTTGGCACAGATACGCAGTATTTT.

The chain links TRBV3-1 (or the pseudogene TRBV3-2) to TRBJ1-1; D gene ambiguous. Germline V gene sequence: CDR1 LGHDT, CDR2 YNNKEL (reference sequence). The CDR3 runs 14 residues. The V gene lost 2 bases and the J gene lost 1 base, with 8 bases spanning the gap. The CDR3 protein is CASSQLVQNTEAFF. The DNA of the CDR3 is TGTGCCAGCAGCCAATTGGTACAGAACACTGAAGCTTTCTTT.

The chain recombines TRBV2 with TRBJ1-1; the D is unclear. Trimming left V 4 bases short and J 4 bases short, with 13 bases between. From germline, CDR1 is SNHLY and CDR2 FYNNEI. This CDR3 is built from 14 residues. CDR3 loop: CASSVARFGTEAFF. DNA of the CDR3: TGTGCCAGCAGTGTAGCGAGGTTTGGCACTGAAGCTTTCTTT.

The chain links TRBV7-9 to TRBJ2-3; 8 bases map to TRBD2. Unmatched junction bases numbered 16, after V lost 3 bases and J lost 2 bases. There are 19 residues in the CDR3. CDR1 is SEHNR and CDR2 is FQNEAQ in the germline V gene (reference sequence). CDR3 loop: CASSFLIRLAGSSTDTQYF. The CDR3 nucleotides read TGTGCCAGCAGCTTTTTAATTAGATTAGCGGGATCGTCCACAGATACGCAGTATTTT.

The chain carries TRBV6-6 and TRBJ1-1; TRBD1 is a possible D gene (5 bases). This CDR3 comprises 14 residues. Germline values: CDR1 MNHNY, CDR2 SVGAGI (reference sequence). V was trimmed by 5 bases and J by 0 bases, leaving 10 bases between them. CDR3 in amino acids: CASSDGGMNTEAFF. The CDR3 nucleotides are TGTGCCAGCAGTGATGGGGGGATGAACACTGAAGCTTTCTTT.

CDR3 nucleotides: TGTGCCTACAGTCGGACAGGGGACGGCTACACCTTC. Residues: CAYSRTGDGYTF. This chain links TRBV10-3 with TRBJ1-2, with TRBD1 identical over 9 bases. In germline, CDR1 is ENHRY, CDR2 SYGVKD. The ends lost 11 bases at V and 8 bases at J; junction bases unmatched: 9. The CDR3 has 12 residues.

The chain combines TRBV5-1 with TRBJ2-1, with D possibly TRBD2 on 5 matching bases. Trimming stripped 0 bases from V and 8 bases from J, with 15 bases between. Germline V CDR1 and CDR2: SGHRS, YFSETQ. The CDR3 totals 15 residues. The CDR3 spells CASSLGGRRSHEQFF. The CDR3 DNA sequence: TGCGCCAGCAGCTTGGGCGGCAGGAGGTCCCATGAGCAGTTCTTC.

The chain uses TRBV9 and TRBJ1-1; D is unresolved. Deletions cut 1 base from V and 0 bases from J, with 10 bases between. The CDR3 runs to 15 residues. Germline values: CDR1 SGDLS, CDR2 YYNGEE. The CDR3 DNA reads TGTGCCAGCAGCGTATTTGAGGGAATGAACACTGAAGCTTTCTTT. Translating it yields CASSVFEGMNTEAFF.

This chain joins TRBV3-1 (or the pseudogene TRBV3-2) and TRBJ2-7; D is perhaps TRBD2 (5 bases). V was trimmed by 0 bases and J by 7 bases, leaving 13 bases between them. The CDR3 loop spans 14 amino acids. Germline loops: CDR1 LGHDT, CDR2 YNNKEL (reference sequence). Written as DNA, the CDR3 is TGTGCCAGCAGCCAAGATTTTGGACTGTGGGAGCAGTACTTC. Protein product: CASSQDFGLWEQYF.

The chain combines TRBV15 with TRBJ2-1; D unclear. The V and J ends lost 0 bases and 5 bases respectively, with 8 bases between them. CDR3 size: 14 residues. CDR1 and CDR2 (germline): LNHNV, YYDKDF (reference sequence). CDR3 loop: CATSRDGRDNEQFF. The CDR3 DNA follows: TGTGCCACCAGCAGAGATGGTCGGGACAATGAGCAGTTCTTC.

The V gene is TRBV3-1 (or the pseudogene TRBV3-2), the J gene TRBJ2-2; no firm D call. This CDR3 has 13 amino acids. Germline loops: CDR1 LGHDT, CDR2 YNNKEL (reference sequence). Trimming stripped 5 bases from V and 13 bases from J, with 17 bases between. This CDR3 reads CASSASPVSGLFF. The CDR3 nucleotides read TGTGCCAGCAGCGCAAGCCCCGTGAGTGGGCTGTTTTTT.

As for this clone: Other nucleotide sequences from this sample produce the same CDR3. The chain carries TRBV3-1 (or the pseudogene TRBV3-2) and TRBJ1-5, with a tentative D call TRBD1 (5 bases). Germline V gives CDR1 LGHDT, CDR2 YNNKEL (reference sequence). The V end was cut by 1 base, the J end by 5 bases, with 9 bases between. The CDR3 has 14 residues. The CDR3 sequence: CASSQGQGYQPQHF. The CDR3 DNA reads TGTGCCAGCAGCCAAGGGCAGGGTTATCAGCCCCAGCATTTT.

The gene calls are TRBV7-9 and TRBJ1-2, with D unclear. Germline CDR1 reads SEHNR; CDR2 reads FQNEAQ (reference sequence). The CDR3 has 12 amino acids. V lost 4 bases and J lost 6, with 9 bases in between. Written as DNA, the CDR3 is TGTGCCAGCAGCTCCGAGGCCCATGGCTACACCTTC. It codes for CASSSEAHGYTF.

V and J are TRBV6-5 and TRBJ2-7, with 7 bases lining up with TRBD2. V was pared by 7 bases and J by 3 bases, with 12 bases of the junction left unmatched. Germline V gives CDR1 MNHEY, CDR2 SVGAGI. The CDR3 is made up of 15 amino acids. The CDR3 DNA reads TGTGCCAGCAAAATCGGGCGGGAGCCGTACTACGAGCAGTACTTC. Translated, it gives CASKIGREPYYEQYF.

The rearrangement uses TRBV5-1 and TRBJ2-1; TRBD2 matches 7 bases. V was pared by 4 bases and J by 3 bases, with 4 bases of the junction left unmatched. Looked up from germline, CDR1 is SGHRS and CDR2 is YFSETQ. This CDR3 contains 14 residues. CDR3 sequence (DNA): TGCGCCAGCAGCCGGGGGGAGATCTACAATGAGCAGTTCTTC. Protein sequence: CASSRGEIYNEQFF.

The table lists this clone with a count of one. V is TRBV19 and J is TRBJ1-5, with 8 bases fitting TRBD1. The CDR3 is 14 amino acids. Germline CDR1 LNHDA, CDR2 SQIVND (reference sequence). The V segment lost 10 bases and the J segment 2 bases; nucleotides outside the gene matches: 7. The CDR3 DNA sequence: TGTGCCATCGACAGGGGTGGAGGCAATCAGCCCCAGCATTTT. Translation gives CAIDRGGGNQPQHF.